This is a list of T cell receptor beta chains from one sample in a study of PD-1 blockade in mismatch repair-deficient tumors. The assay was immunoSEQ multiplex PCR, and TCRdb's table has in-frame clones only and misses some. The sample has 20,000 to 30,000 clones, approximately 88% seen once; the top ten hold about 3%. The source material was PBMCs, sampled before pembrolizumab treatment. These TCRs come from an adult with mismatch repair-deficient cancer. Both conserved end residues are part of each CDR3. Fields, in order: D gene, clone size, V gene, J gene, CDR3 protein, CDR3 DNA. A D gene is named only where the DNA matches it firmly. Clone size, where shown, is once, few, many, or a class for clones that have expanded.

D gene: -; clone size: few; V gene: TRBV6-5; J gene: TRBJ2-7; CDR3 protein: CASSPGVPTEQYF; CDR3 DNA: TGTGCCAGCAGCCCGGGAGTCCCCACCGAGCAGTACTTC
D gene: TRBD2; clone size: -; V gene: TRBV4-1; J gene: TRBJ2-7; CDR3 protein: CASSQEWAGGGDYEQYF; CDR3 DNA: TGCGCCAGCAGCCAAGAATGGGCGGGAGGAGGAGACTACGAGCAGTACTTC
D gene: TRBD2; clone size: -; V gene: TRBV18; J gene: TRBJ2-1; CDR3 protein: CASSQNPPGGSYNEQFF; CDR3 DNA: TGTGCCAGCTCACAAAACCCCCCGGGGGGCTCCTACAATGAGCAGTTCTTC
D gene: -; clone size: -; V gene: TRBV5-6; J gene: TRBJ1-4; CDR3 protein: CASSLGQFNEKLFF; CDR3 DNA: TGTGCCAGCAGCTTGGGGCAGTTTAATGAAAAACTGTTTTTT
D gene: -; clone size: -; V gene: TRBV11-3; J gene: TRBJ2-5; CDR3 protein: CASSPTGPQETQYF; CDR3 DNA: TGTGCCAGCAGCCCTACAGGGCCCCAAGAGACCCAGTACTTC
D gene: TRBD1; clone size: -; V gene: TRBV7-8; J gene: TRBJ2-7; CDR3 protein: CASSDRDRVYEQYF; CDR3 DNA: TGTGCCAGCAGCGACCGGGACAGGGTCTACGAGCAGTACTTC
D gene: TRBD1; clone size: few; V gene: TRBV28; J gene: TRBJ1-2; CDR3 protein: CASGDRGYGYTF; CDR3 DNA: TGTGCCAGCGGGGACAGGGGCTATGGCTACACCTTC
D gene: TRBD1; clone size: once; V gene: TRBV6-1; J gene: TRBJ1-2; CDR3 protein: CASSEARGQVYGYTF; CDR3 DNA: TGTGCCAGCAGTGAAGCTAGGGGGCAGGTATATGGCTACACCTTC
D gene: -; clone size: -; V gene: TRBV19; J gene: TRBJ1-2; CDR3 protein: CASSDNSRRGYTF; CDR3 DNA: TGTGCCAGTAGTGATAACTCACGGAGAGGCTACACCTTC
D gene: TRBD1; clone size: -; V gene: TRBV7-8; J gene: TRBJ2-7; CDR3 protein: CASSHYGTGSYEQYF; CDR3 DNA: TGTGCCAGCAGCCACTACGGGACAGGGTCCTACGAGCAGTACTTC
D gene: TRBD1; clone size: -; V gene: TRBV4-1; J gene: TRBJ2-7; CDR3 protein: CASSQAATGYEQYF; CDR3 DNA: TGCGCCAGCAGCCAAGCCGCGACAGGGTACGAGCAGTACTTC
D gene: TRBD2; clone size: -; V gene: TRBV6-5; J gene: TRBJ2-2; CDR3 protein: CASSWTSGRKRELFF; CDR3 DNA: TGTGCCAGCAGTTGGACTAGCGGGAGAAAACGAGAGCTGTTTTTT
D gene: -; clone size: -; V gene: TRBV5-1; J gene: TRBJ2-7; CDR3 protein: CASVPTLGGGGQQYF; CDR3 DNA: TGCGCCAGCGTACCCACCTTGGGGGGAGGAGGGCAGCAGTACTTC
D gene: TRBD1; clone size: -; V gene: TRBV28; J gene: TRBJ1-5; CDR3 protein: CASSFSGTGVKSNQPQHF; CDR3 DNA: TGTGCCAGCAGTTTTTCCGGGACAGGGGTGAAGAGCAATCAGCCCCAGCATTTT
D gene: TRBD1; clone size: -; V gene: TRBV5-1; J gene: TRBJ2-7; CDR3 protein: CASSNHTTGSHEQYF; CDR3 DNA: TGCGCCAGCAGCAATCATACGACAGGGTCCCACGAGCAGTACTTC